This entry lists 20 T cell receptor beta chains sequenced from one sample in a study of T-cell reconstitution after alpha-beta-depleted transplantation in children. Unique molecular identifiers were incorporated into the prepared TCRbeta library. TCRdb analysed the PCR reads with MiXCR anew, one entry per CDR3 protein. The sample shows 170,000 or so distinct CDR3 sequences, approximately 6.8% of them seen only once. The starting material was PBMCs from the stem cell graft donor, obtained from the stem cell graft. These receptor sequences come from a human donor who donated a stem cell graft to a child with Wiskott-Aldrich syndrome.

This clonotype came up many times. The CDR3 region has the DNA TGCAGCGTTGGCCCCGGAGGGGGCTCCTACGAGCAGTACTTC. It encodes CSVGPGGGSYEQYF. The chain is built from TRBV29-1 and TRBJ2-7; D might be TRBD1 or TRBD2, each matching 6 bases. The CDR3 runs 14 residues. Germline assignment: CDR1 SQVTM and CDR2 ANQGSEA. The V end was cut by 4 bases, the J end by 0 bases, with 13 bases between.

This clonotype has just a few counts. This chain uses TRBV11-2 with TRBJ2-2; TRBD1 might be the D (6 bases). V shed 4 bases and J shed 9 bases, with 15 bases lying between them. Per the germline V gene, CDR1 is SGHAT and CDR2 is FQNNGV. The CDR3 runs to 14 residues. Here the CDR3 reads CASSYRTVSRELFF. The CDR3 region has the DNA TGTGCCAGCAGCTATCGGACAGTGTCCCGGGAGCTGTTTTTT.

This clonotype was recorded many times. The chain recombines TRBV30 with TRBJ1-1; D unclear. The CDR3 consists of 12 residues. In germline, CDR1 is GTSNPN, CDR2 SVGIG (reference sequence). Trimming removed 3 bases from V and 6 bases from J, with 11 bases in between. The CDR3 spells CAWRELEAEAFF. The CDR3 nucleotides read TGTGCCTGGAGGGAGTTGGAGGCTGAAGCTTTCTTT.

This clonotype came up many times. The rearrangement joins TRBV20-1 to TRBJ1-2, with 9 bases fitting TRBD1. The junction had 14 bases not matched to a gene; V was cut back by 5 bases and J by 4 bases. The CDR3 extends over 16 amino acids. Germline V CDR1 and CDR2: DFQATT, SNEGSKA (reference sequence). CDR3 DNA: TGCAGTGCTGGCGGGCCCAAGGACAGGGGTGTCTATGGCTACACCTTC. Translation: CSAGGPKDRGVYGYTF.

This clonotype was picked up a small number of times. V usage is TRBV10-3 and J usage is TRBJ2-7, with 8 nucleotides matching TRBD2. The CDR3 loop spans 14 amino acids. Germline V gene lookup returns CDR1 ENHRY and CDR2 SYGVKD. The junction had 3 bases not matched to a gene; V was cut back by 3 bases and J by 2 bases. CDR3 amino acids: CAISDSGGPYEQYF. In DNA, the CDR3 is TGTGCCATCAGTGATTCGGGAGGGCCCTACGAGCAGTACTTC.

This clonotype has ten or more counts. The CDR3 region has the DNA TGTGCCAGCAGTTTCGTACTAGCGGGGCACAATGAGCAGTTCTTC. Its protein is CASSFVLAGHNEQFF. The chain uses TRBV27 and TRBJ2-1; TRBD2 agrees at 10 bases. This CDR3 contains 15 residues. Germline-derived CDR1 and CDR2 are MNHEY and SMNVEV (reference sequence). Losses at the gene ends were 3 bases for V and 5 bases for J; bases not matched to a gene: 4.

The table lists this clonotype with many counts. CDR3 nucleotide sequence: TGTGCCAGTAGCGGGGGAGGGAGTTGGGAGCCCCAGCATTTT. It encodes CASSGGGSWEPQHF. This sequence joins TRBV19 and TRBJ1-5, with D possibly TRBD1 on 5 matching bases. Germline V gene sequence: CDR1 LNHDA, CDR2 SQIVND (reference sequence). The CDR3 has 14 amino acids. Trimming shortened V by 6 bases and J by 8 bases, and 17 bases separated the two germline ends.

This clonotype has at least ten counts. The chain couples TRBV7-2 to TRBJ2-7; 7 bases fit TRBD2. CDR3 length: 15 amino acids. V lost 4 bases to trimming and J lost 6 bases; unmatched junction nucleotides: 12. Germline CDR1 SGHTA, CDR2 FQGNSA. The CDR3 coding sequence is TGTGCCAGCAGCTCTAGTTCCGGGACTATTGGCGAGCAGTACTTC. Residues: CASSSSSGTIGEQYF.

There are many counts of this clonotype. The rearrangement uses TRBV24-1 and TRBJ1-5; TRBD1 agrees at 9 bases. Germline CDR1 KGHDR, CDR2 SFDVKD. CDR3 length: 16 amino acids. V lost 7 bases to trimming and J lost 10 bases; unmatched junction nucleotides: 16. CDR3 loop: CATRHQDRGTYGPQHF. The CDR3, as DNA: TGTGCCACCAGACACCAGGACAGGGGCACCTATGGACCCCAGCATTTT.

This clonotype was recorded at least ten times. The V call is TRBV7-8, the J call TRBJ2-3; D is perhaps TRBD2 (7 bases). The CDR3 sequence is 16 residues long. Trimming stripped 3 bases from V and 3 bases from J, with 16 bases between. Germline CDR1 is SGHVS and CDR2 is FQNEAQ. For the CDR3, the DNA is TGTGCCAGCAGCTTGTTGGGGGGGGCTATAACAGATACGCAGTATTTT. This codes for CASSLLGGAITDTQYF.

This clonotype came up a few times. Here the CDR3 DNA reads TGTGCCAGTAGTATAAGGGGAAGCGAGCAGTACTTC. It is translated as CASSIRGSEQYF. The chain combines TRBV19 with TRBJ2-7; D might be TRBD1 (5 bases). The CDR3 is made up of 12 amino acids. Germline values: CDR1 LNHDA, CDR2 SQIVND (reference sequence). V shed 2 bases and J shed 6 bases, with 8 bases lying between them. Variable domain in full (rest from reference TRBV19 and TRBJ2-7): DGGITQSPKYLFRKEGQNVTLSCEQNLNHDAMYWYRQDPGQGLRLIYYSQIVNDFQKGDIAEGYSVSREKKESFPLTVTSAQKNPTAFYLCASSIRGSEQYFGPGTRLTVT.

Ten or more counts support this clonotype. This chain joins TRBV29-1 and TRBJ2-7; 7 bases line up with TRBD1. The CDR3 is 12 residues long. Germline V gene lookup returns CDR1 SQVTM and CDR2 ANQGSEA. With 5 bases clipped from V and 2 bases from J, the junction kept 3 bases outside the gene matches. In DNA form, the CDR3 reads TGCAGCGTTAGACAGGGTCCCTACGAGCAGTACTTC. This codes for CSVRQGPYEQYF.

In its sample, this clonotype was seen many times. The chain couples TRBV4-3 to TRBJ2-1, with D tentatively TRBD2 (5 bases). Germline V CDR1 and CDR2: LGHNA, YSLEER. The V gene lost 1 base and the J gene lost 4 bases, with 11 bases spanning the gap. This CDR3 has 15 amino acids. The CDR3 here is CASSQGVSEYNEQFF. The CDR3 DNA follows: TGCGCCAGCAGCCAAGGGGTTAGCGAGTACAATGAGCAGTTCTTC.

The chain is built from TRBV12-3 or TRBV12-4 and TRBJ1-6, with unresolved D. V lost 8 bases, J lost 7 bases, and 12 bases lay in between. CDR3 length: 13 amino acids. The CDR3 DNA reads TGTGCCAGCCGTTCGGAGGCCAATTCACCCCTCCACTTT. Amino acids: CASRSEANSPLHF.

This clonotype occurred many times. This rearrangement joins TRBV5-1 to TRBJ2-3; no definite D call. Trimming stripped 3 bases from V and 0 bases from J, with 5 bases between. The CDR3 runs 13 residues. Germline values: CDR1 SGHRS, CDR2 YFSETQ. This CDR3 is CASSSGSTDTQYF. CDR3 DNA: TGCGCCAGCAGCTCTGGTAGCACAGATACGCAGTATTTT.

This clonotype was picked up many times. The CDR3 sequence is CASSPQGTSLTDTQYF. In nucleotides, the CDR3 is TGTGCCAGCAGCCCTCAGGGGACCAGCCTCACAGATACGCAGTATTTT. The chain employs TRBV7-2 and TRBJ2-3; perhaps TRBD1 as D (6 bases). Deletions cut 5 bases from V and 2 bases from J, with 17 bases between. The V gene's germline CDR1 is SGHTA and CDR2 FQGNSA. The CDR3 contains 16 residues.

This clonotype was seen many times. V is TRBV5-1 and J is TRBJ1-1; D is unresolved. The CDR3 has 13 residues. CDR1 is SGHRS, CDR2 YFSETQ, per germline. Trimming left V 3 bases short and J 3 bases short, with 9 bases between. In nucleotides, the CDR3 is TGCGCCAGCAGCTCAGGAGGGTACACTGAAGCTTTCTTT. Protein product: CASSSGGYTEAFF.

The J gene is TRBJ2-1, the V gene TRBV18, with 10 bases that match TRBD2. Germline V gene sequence: CDR1 KGHSH, CDR2 LQKENI. V was pared by 8 bases and J by 0 bases, with 4 bases of the junction left unmatched. The CDR3 totals 15 residues. Here the CDR3 reads CASTPSGGSYNEQFF. The CDR3 bases are TGTGCCAGCACCCCTAGCGGGGGCTCCTACAATGAGCAGTTCTTC.

This clonotype occurred many times. The rearrangement joins TRBV12-3 or TRBV12-4 to TRBJ1-2, with 9 positions matching TRBD1. This CDR3 contains 15 residues. The V and J ends lost 2 bases and 6 bases, in that order; junction bases with no gene match: 7. The CDR3 bases are TGTGCCAGCAGTTTACTAGTCGGACAGGGGAATGGCTACACCTTC. Translating it yields CASSLLVGQGNGYTF.

This clonotype was seen many times. V usage is TRBV7-8 and J usage is TRBJ2-7; D is unresolved. Germline loops: CDR1 SGHVS, CDR2 FQNEAQ. V gave up 2 bases and J gave up 7 bases, with 15 bases separating them. This CDR3 is built from 14 residues. The CDR3 bases are TGTGCCAGCAGCTTAAGCCCAGGATTAGGGGAGCAGTACTTC. Its translation is CASSLSPGLGEQYF.